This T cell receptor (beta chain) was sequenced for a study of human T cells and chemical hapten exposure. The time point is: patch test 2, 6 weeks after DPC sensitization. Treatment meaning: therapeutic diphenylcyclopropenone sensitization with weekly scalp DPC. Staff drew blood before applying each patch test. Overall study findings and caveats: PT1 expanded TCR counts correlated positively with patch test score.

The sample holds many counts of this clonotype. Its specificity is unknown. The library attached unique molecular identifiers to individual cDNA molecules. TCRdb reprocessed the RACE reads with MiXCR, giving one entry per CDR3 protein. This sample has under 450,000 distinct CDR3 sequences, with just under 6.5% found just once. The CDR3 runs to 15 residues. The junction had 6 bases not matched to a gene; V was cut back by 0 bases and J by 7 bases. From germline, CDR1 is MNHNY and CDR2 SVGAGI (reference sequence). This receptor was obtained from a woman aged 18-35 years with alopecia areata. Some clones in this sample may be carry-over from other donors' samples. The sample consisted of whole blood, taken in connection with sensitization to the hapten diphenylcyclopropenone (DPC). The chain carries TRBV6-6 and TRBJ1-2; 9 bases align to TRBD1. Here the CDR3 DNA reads TGTGCCAGCAGTTACTCGCCCGGACAGGGGCGTGGCTACACCTTC. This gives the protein CASSYSPGQGRGYTF.